What follows are 29 T cell receptor beta chains derived from one specimen sequenced in a study of cytomegalovirus exposure and HLA in healthy donors. The assay was immunoSEQ multiplex PCR, and TCRdb's table has in-frame clones only and misses some. This repertoire shows about 310,000 clones, around 90% found once; its top ten account for over 0.9%. Sequenced input: PBMCs. The receptors were gathered from a man between 25 and 39 years old in good health and CMV-seronegative.

This rearrangement joins TRBV4-1 to TRBJ2-7; no firm D call. There are 14 residues in the CDR3. Germline V gene sequence: CDR1 MGHRA, CDR2 YSYEKL. The V end was cut by 0 bases, the J end by 3 bases, with 9 bases between. The CDR3 spells CASSQDYTDYEQYF. CDR3 bases: TGCGCCAGCAGCCAAGATTACACAGACTACGAGCAGTACTTC.

The CDR3, as DNA: TGTGCCAGCTCACCATCAGGGGCAGCTGGAAACACCATATATTTT. Its protein is CASSPSGAAGNTIYF. The chain couples TRBV18 to TRBJ1-3; TRBD1 is a possible D gene (6 bases). The CDR3 totals 15 residues. Germline V gene lookup returns CDR1 KGHSH and CDR2 LQKENI. Trimming pared 2 bases from V and 2 bases from J, leaving 10 bases between.

This clone is a singleton in its sample. The rearrangement links TRBV5-1 to TRBJ2-7; D unclear. The V and J ends lost 0 bases and 1 base respectively, with 11 bases between them. CDR1 and CDR2 (germline): SGHRS, YFSETQ. This CDR3 has 15 amino acids. The CDR3 DNA reads as TGCGCCAGCAGCTTGGTTTCAGGTGGTTCCTACGAGCAGTACTTC. Translating it yields CASSLVSGGSYEQYF.

The chain has TRBV4-1 and TRBJ2-7; 9 nucleotides line up with TRBD2. From germline, CDR1 is MGHRA and CDR2 YSYEKL. CDR3 length equals 15 residues. The J segment lost 7 bases and the V segment lost 8 bases, leaving 15 bases of the junction unmatched. Here the CDR3 reads CASGTTGGGALEQYF. In DNA form, the CDR3 reads TGCGCCAGCGGTACTACCGGCGGGGGGGCCTTAGAGCAGTACTTC.

This clone was picked up a small number of times. This sequence joins TRBV6-5 and TRBJ1-2, with D possibly being TRBD1 (6 bases). This CDR3 contains 11 residues. V shed 7 bases and J shed 7 bases, with 10 bases lying between them. Germline lookup yields CDR1 MNHEY and CDR2 SVGAGI. The DNA of the CDR3 is TGTGCCAGCACCCAAGGGGGTGGCTACACCTTC. Encoded protein: CASTQGGGYTF.

The chain is built from TRBV2 and TRBJ1-5; D might be TRBD1 (5 bases). The CDR3 covers 14 residues. Germline V gene sequence: CDR1 SNHLY, CDR2 FYNNEI. V was pared by 4 bases and J by 5 bases, with 12 bases between. The CDR3 DNA follows: TGTGCCAGCAGTGCCCAGGGCGGCGATCAGCCCCAGCATTTT. This translates into CASSAQGGDQPQHF.

V and J are TRBV5-1 and TRBJ2-5; D is perhaps TRBD2 (5 bases). The length of the CDR3 is 14 residues. The germline gives CDR1 SGHRS, CDR2 YFSETQ. The V end lost 1 base, the J end lost 4 bases, and 11 bases lay between the germline ends. CDR3 in amino acids: CASSLLYLAETQYF. In DNA, the CDR3 is TGCGCCAGCAGCTTGCTCTACCTAGCAGAGACCCAGTACTTC.

CDR3 protein: CASSPGQGFEQYF. As DNA, the CDR3 is TGTGCCAGCAGTCCGGGACAGGGCTTCGAGCAGTACTTC. The rearrangement links TRBV2 to TRBJ2-7; 9 nucleotides align to TRBD1. V was pared by 5 bases and J by 6 bases, with 5 bases of the junction left unmatched. This CDR3 comprises 13 residues. Germline V gene lookup returns CDR1 SNHLY and CDR2 FYNNEI. Looking up the rest from reference TRBV2 and TRBJ2-7 gives the full variable domain: EPEVTQTPSHQVTQMGQEVILRCVPISNHLYFYWYRQILGQKVEFLVSFYNNEISEKSEIFDDQFSVERPDGSNFTLKIRSTKLEDSAMYFCASSPGQGFEQYFGPGTRLTVT.

This clone was detected only a few times. The CDR3: CASSGTGDGYTF. The CDR3 DNA reads TGCGCCAGCAGCGGGACAGGGGATGGCTACACCTTC. The chain links TRBV5-1 to TRBJ1-2; 10 nucleotides align to TRBD1. In germline, CDR1 is SGHRS, CDR2 YFSETQ. The junction had 0 bases not matched to a gene; V was cut back by 4 bases and J by 6 bases. This CDR3 has 12 residues. The full variable domain, its missing parts supplied by reference TRBV5-1 and TRBJ1-2, is KAGVTQTPRYLIKTRGQQVTLSCSPISGHRSVSWYQQTPGQGLQFLFEYFSETQRNKGNFPGRFSGRQFSNSRSEMNVSTLELGDSALYLCASSGTGDGYTFGSGTRLTVV.

The rearrangement joins TRBV30 to TRBJ2-7; tentative D call: TRBD2 (7 bases). V was trimmed by 7 bases and J by 3 bases, leaving 13 bases between them. This CDR3 has 12 residues. Germline V lookup: CDR1 GTSNPN, CDR2 SVGIG (reference sequence). The CDR3 reads CAFTGRGYEQYF. The CDR3, as DNA: TGTGCCTTTACAGGGAGGGGCTACGAGCAGTACTTC.

The chain recombines TRBV19 with TRBJ1-2, with D maybe TRBD1 (5 bases). Germline CDR1 is LNHDA and CDR2 is SQIVND (reference sequence). V was clipped by 8 bases and J by 4 bases, with 14 bases between them. The CDR3 runs 13 residues. DNA of the CDR3: TGTGCCAGTCAATACACAGGAACCTATGGCTACACCTTC. Residues: CASQYTGTYGYTF.

The rearrangement uses TRBV5-1 and TRBJ2-3; D might be TRBD2 (7 bases). Trimming stripped 3 bases from V and 4 bases from J, with 15 bases between. Germline values: CDR1 SGHRS, CDR2 YFSETQ. The CDR3 consists of 15 residues. The CDR3 DNA follows: TGCGCCAGCAGCTCAATCGGGGGGCCCTCAGATACGCAGTATTTT. It encodes CASSSIGGPSDTQYF.

The J gene is TRBJ1-2, the V gene TRBV19, with D tentatively TRBD1 (5 bases). Trimming stripped 0 bases from V and 7 bases from J, with 15 bases between. CDR3 length equals 15 residues. Germline V gives CDR1 LNHDA, CDR2 SQIVND (reference sequence). CDR3 residues: CASSIDGGTIIGYTF. The CDR3 DNA sequence: TGTGCCAGTAGTATAGATGGAGGGACCATCATTGGCTACACCTTC.

The chain joins TRBV6-1 to TRBJ1-1, with no clear D. The CDR3 contains 14 residues. V shed 2 bases and J shed 0 bases, with 7 bases lying between them. Germline lookup yields CDR1 MNHNS and CDR2 SASEGT. The CDR3 region is CASSENRVNTEAFF. CDR3 nucleotides: TGTGCCAGCAGTGAAAATCGGGTGAACACTGAAGCTTTCTTT.

The rearrangement links TRBV5-5 to TRBJ2-7; tentatively, D is TRBD2 (5 bases). Germline CDR1 is SGHKS and CDR2 is YYEKEE (reference sequence). The CDR3 loop spans 15 amino acids. V gave up 5 bases and J gave up 2 bases, with 17 bases separating them. CDR3 DNA sequence: TGTGCCAGCAGTTATAGAGAGGGATGGGCCTACGAGCAGTACTTC. Its translation: CASSYREGWAYEQYF.

The chain uses TRBV25-1 and TRBJ1-1; D gene unclear. Trimming removed 2 bases from V and 3 bases from J, with 7 bases in between. The CDR3 contains 13 residues. Germline assignment: CDR1 MGHDK and CDR2 SYGVNS. The CDR3, as DNA: TGTGCCAGCAGTGAACGGGGTTACACTGAAGCTTTCTTT. It encodes CASSERGYTEAFF.

Points on this clone: This CDR3 is also generated by other DNA sequences in the sample. CDR3: CASSPPGQGYEQYF. CDR3 nucleotides: TGTGCCAGCTCACCACCGGGACAGGGCTACGAGCAGTACTTC. The genes are TRBV18 and TRBJ2-7; 9 nucleotides match TRBD1. Looked up from germline, CDR1 is KGHSH and CDR2 is LQKENI. The CDR3 consists of 14 residues. V lost 0 bases to trimming and J lost 3 bases; unmatched junction nucleotides: 0.

The chain is built from TRBV7-9 and TRBJ2-5, with a possible D match to TRBD1 (5 bases). The CDR3 totals 14 residues. Trimming took 3 bases from V and 0 from J, leaving 8 bases between them. Germline V CDR1 and CDR2: SEHNR, FQNEAQ (reference sequence). The DNA for the CDR3 is TGTGCCAGCAGCTTCCGACAGTACCAAGAGACCCAGTACTTC. This translates into CASSFRQYQETQYF.

The V call is TRBV7-6, the J call TRBJ1-3, with unresolved D. CDR1 is SGHVS, CDR2 FNYEAQ, per germline. This CDR3 spans 17 amino acids. With 1 base removed from V and 0 bases from J, the gap between germline ends came to 13 bases. CDR3 nucleotides: TGTGCCAGCAGCTTAGTGGGTCTAGGAGTCTCTGGAAACACCATATATTTT. Residues: CASSLVGLGVSGNTIYF.

The V and J genes are TRBV6-5 and TRBJ1-1; TRBD1 agrees at 8 bases. CDR3 length equals 15 residues. V lost 6 bases, J lost 0 bases, and 6 bases stayed unmatched. The germline gives CDR1 MNHEY, CDR2 SVGAGI. CDR3 sequence: CASSLGDRMNTEAFF. As DNA, the CDR3 is TGTGCCAGCAGCCTTGGGGACAGGATGAACACTGAAGCTTTCTTT.

This chain's CDR3 is CAISGSGGVGETQYF. The CDR3 DNA is TGTGCCATCAGTGGTAGCGGGGGGGTGGGCGAGACCCAGTACTTC. The chain couples TRBV10-3 to TRBJ2-5, with 11 bases lining up with TRBD2. J lost 5 bases, V lost 4 bases, and 6 bases had no gene match. Germline lookup yields CDR1 ENHRY and CDR2 SYGVKD. CDR3 length equals 15 residues.

This clone was observed a few times. J is TRBJ2-2 and V is TRBV5-1, with 14 bases fitting TRBD2. Germline assignment: CDR1 SGHRS and CDR2 YFSETQ. Trimming removed 5 bases from V and 1 base from J; junction bases left unmatched: 4. The CDR3 has 17 amino acids. CDR3: CASRPGLAGGNTGELFF. CDR3 nucleotides: TGCGCCAGCAGGCCCGGACTAGCGGGGGGGAACACCGGGGAGCTGTTTTTT.

The rearrangement joins TRBV14 to TRBJ1-1; a possible D gene is TRBD1 (5 bases). V was cut by 4 bases and J by 9 bases, with 21 bases left in between. The CDR3 contains 15 residues. The germline V gene encodes CDR1 SGHDN and CDR2 FVKESK. The CDR3 nucleotides are TGTGCCAGCAGCCCTCCCAGGGTTAATGCAGGGAAAGCTTTCTTT. Translation gives CASSPPRVNAGKAFF.

V and J are TRBV5-1 and TRBJ1-6; perhaps TRBD1 as D (5 bases). Germline V CDR1 and CDR2: SGHRS, YFSETQ. Deletions cut 5 bases from V and 0 bases from J, with 12 bases between. The CDR3 covers 16 residues. The CDR3 protein is CASRGGDRSYNSPLHF. The CDR3, as DNA: TGCGCCAGCAGGGGGGGGGACCGCTCCTATAATTCACCCCTCCACTTT.

The rearrangement uses TRBV4-2 and TRBJ2-7, with 9 bases fitting TRBD2. In germline, CDR1 is LGHNA, CDR2 YNFKEQ. The CDR3 has 15 amino acids. Trimming cost V 0 bases and J 3 bases; bases outside gene matches: 3. The CDR3 bases are TGTGCCAGCAGCCAAGAGCGGGGGGGCATCTACGAGCAGTACTTC. Its translation is CASSQERGGIYEQYF.

V and J are TRBV5-1 and TRBJ2-2, with D maybe TRBD1 (5 bases). CDR1 is SGHRS, CDR2 YFSETQ, per germline. Trimming cost V 0 bases and J 6 bases, with 12 bases left between them. CDR3 length: 15 amino acids. The CDR3, as DNA: TGCGCCAGCAGCTTGGCCGGACAACGAGCCGGGGAGCTGTTTTTT. It specifies CASSLAGQRAGELFF.

This chain joins TRBV7-7 and TRBJ2-5, with D unresolved. Germline loops: CDR1 SSHAT, CDR2 FNYEAQ (reference sequence). V lost 4 bases and J 1 base, leaving 13 bases between the germline ends. The CDR3 totals 15 residues. CDR3 in amino acids: CASSSSRAGQETQYF. The CDR3 region has the DNA TGTGCCAGCAGCTCCTCCCGCGCCGGCCAAGAGACCCAGTACTTC. The full variable domain, with the rest looked up from reference TRBV7-7 and TRBJ2-5, is GAGVSQSPRYKVTKRGQDVTLRCDPISSHATLYWYQQALGQGPEFLTYFNYEAQPDKSGLPSDRFSAERPEGSISTLTIQRTEQRDSAMYRCASSSSRAGQETQYFGPGTRLLVL.

The genes are TRBV29-1 and TRBJ2-7; a possible D gene is TRBD2 (6 bases). The CDR3 totals 12 residues. Between the trimmed V and J ends, which lost 4 bases and 0 bases, there was a span of 7 bases. Germline lookup yields CDR1 SQVTM and CDR2 ANQGSEA. CDR3 amino acids: CSVGGDSYEQYF. CDR3 sequence (DNA): TGCAGCGTTGGGGGGGACTCCTACGAGCAGTACTTC.

This rearrangement joins TRBV7-9 to TRBJ2-5; the match to TRBD2 covers 7 bases. This CDR3 is built from 14 residues. From germline, CDR1 is SEHNR and CDR2 FQNEAQ (reference sequence). J was trimmed by 5 bases and V by 5 bases; bases with no gene match: 8. CDR3 sequence (DNA): TGTGCCAGCAGCCCGACTAGCTGGTCGGAGACCCAGTACTTC. It encodes CASSPTSWSETQYF.